This TCR beta chain was recorded in a study of T-cell memory formation after mild COVID-19. This clonotype appeared many times. V shed 6 bases, J shed 7 bases, and the junction held 12 bases outside the gene matches. CDR1 is MNHEY and CDR2 is SVGAGI in the germline V gene. This CDR3 has 15 amino acids. MiXCR was run by TCRdb on the 5' RACE reads, yielding one entry per CDR3 protein. The table includes about 180,000 distinct CDR3 sequences, around 18% detected once. What was sequenced was PBMCs or a T cell subset sorted from them (not recorded which). This chain uses TRBV6-5 with TRBJ1-5; TRBD1 agrees at 7 bases. This receptor was taken from a young man who had mild COVID-19 (a few samples of this study predate the infection). Cell type and time point are not known. CDR3 sequence reads: CASRQTGYGGQPQHF. The DNA for the CDR3 is TGTGCCAGCAGACAGACAGGGTATGGAGGGCAGCCCCAGCATTTT.